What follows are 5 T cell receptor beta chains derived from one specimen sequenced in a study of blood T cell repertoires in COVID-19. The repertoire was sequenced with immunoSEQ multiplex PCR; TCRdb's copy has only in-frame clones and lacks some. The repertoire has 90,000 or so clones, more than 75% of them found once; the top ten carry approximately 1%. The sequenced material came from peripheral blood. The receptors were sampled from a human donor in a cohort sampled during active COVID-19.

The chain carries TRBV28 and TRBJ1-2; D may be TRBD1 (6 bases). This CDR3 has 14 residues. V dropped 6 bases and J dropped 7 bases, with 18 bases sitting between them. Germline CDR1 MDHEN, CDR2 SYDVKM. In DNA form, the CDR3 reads TGTGCCAGCAGCCCGGGACACACAACGGGTGGCTACACCTTC. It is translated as CASSPGHTTGGYTF.

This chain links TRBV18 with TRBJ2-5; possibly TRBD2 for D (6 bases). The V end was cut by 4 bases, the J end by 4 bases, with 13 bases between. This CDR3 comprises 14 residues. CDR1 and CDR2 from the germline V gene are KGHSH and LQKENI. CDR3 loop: CASSQAGLGETQYF. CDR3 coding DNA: TGTGCCAGCTCACAGGCGGGGTTAGGAGAGACCCAGTACTTC.

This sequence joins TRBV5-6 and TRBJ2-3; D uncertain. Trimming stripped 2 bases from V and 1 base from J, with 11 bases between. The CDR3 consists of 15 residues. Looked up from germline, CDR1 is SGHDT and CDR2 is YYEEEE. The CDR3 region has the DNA TGTGCCAGCAGCTTCCTAGAATTTGGCACAGATACGCAGTATTTT. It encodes CASSFLEFGTDTQYF.

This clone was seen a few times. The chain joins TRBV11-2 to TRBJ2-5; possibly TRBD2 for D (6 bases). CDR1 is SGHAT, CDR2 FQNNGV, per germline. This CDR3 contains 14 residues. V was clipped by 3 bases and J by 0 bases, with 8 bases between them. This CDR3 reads CASSFGDYQETQYF. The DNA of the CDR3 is TGTGCCAGCAGCTTCGGGGACTACCAAGAGACCCAGTACTTC.

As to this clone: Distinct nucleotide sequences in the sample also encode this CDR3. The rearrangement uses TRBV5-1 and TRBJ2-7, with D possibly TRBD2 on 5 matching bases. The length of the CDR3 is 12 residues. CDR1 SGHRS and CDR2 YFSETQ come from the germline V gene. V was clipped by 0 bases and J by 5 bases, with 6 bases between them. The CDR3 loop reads CASSLAGNEQYF. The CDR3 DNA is TGCGCCAGCAGCTTGGCGGGGAACGAGCAGTACTTC.